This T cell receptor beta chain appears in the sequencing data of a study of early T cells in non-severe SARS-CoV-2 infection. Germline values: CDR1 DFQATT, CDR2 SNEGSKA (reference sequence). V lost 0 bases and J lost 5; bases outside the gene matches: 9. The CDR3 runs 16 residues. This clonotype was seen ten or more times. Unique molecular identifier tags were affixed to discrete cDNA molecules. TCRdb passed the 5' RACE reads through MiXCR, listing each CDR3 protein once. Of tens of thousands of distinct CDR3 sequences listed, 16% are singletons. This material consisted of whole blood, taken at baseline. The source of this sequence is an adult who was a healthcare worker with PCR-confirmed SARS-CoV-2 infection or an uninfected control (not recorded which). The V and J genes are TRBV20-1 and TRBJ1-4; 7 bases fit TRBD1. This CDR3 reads CSAREYRGRPNEKLFF. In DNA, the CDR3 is TGCAGTGCTAGAGAATATAGGGGGCGACCGAATGAAAAACTGTTTTTT.